This entry lists 15 T cell receptor beta chains sequenced from one sample in a study of blood T cell repertoires in COVID-19 (dated by TCRdb to 2020 to 2022). The receptor library was made with the immunoSEQ multiplex PCR assay. This is the immuneACCESS table as TCRdb keeps it, with only in-frame sequences that have V and J called. A part of the clones is gone; compared with another copy, unresolved V genes explain less than half, and the rest is unexplained. The sample includes 39,000 or so clones, with roughly nine tenths observed a single time. Approximately 2% of the sample comes from the top ten. The sequencing sample was made of peripheral blood. These receptors came from a man aged 50-60 years with active COVID-19.

This chain uses TRBV4-2 with TRBJ2-1; possibly TRBD1 for D (6 bases). This CDR3 contains 17 residues. V was pared by 0 bases and J by 8 bases, with 20 bases between. Germline loops: CDR1 LGHNA, CDR2 YNFKEQ. In DNA, the CDR3 is TGTGCCAGCAGCCAAGATTGGGCACAGGGTTTTGGCGATGAGCAGTTCTTC. The encoded protein is CASSQDWAQGFGDEQFF.

CDR3 sequence reads: CASTPVPGGYEQYF. CDR3 in DNA: TGTGCCAGTACCCCGGTCCCAGGAGGTTACGAGCAGTACTTC. V is TRBV19 and J is TRBJ2-7, with D perhaps matching TRBD2 (5 bases). V lost 7 bases, J lost 4 bases, and 17 bases lay in between. The CDR3 is 14 residues long. In germline, CDR1 is LNHDA, CDR2 SQIVND (reference sequence). The full variable domain, with the rest looked up from reference TRBV19 and TRBJ2-7, is DGGITQSPKYLFRKEGQNVTLSCEQNLNHDAMYWYRQDPGQGLRLIYYSQIVNDFQKGDIAEGYSVSREKKESFPLTVTSAQKNPTAFYLCASTPVPGGYEQYFGPGTRLTVT.

This rearrangement joins TRBV27 to TRBJ2-7; 9 bases map to TRBD1. The J segment lost 0 bases and the V segment lost 6 bases, leaving 12 bases of the junction unmatched. CDR3 size: 17 residues. CDR1 is MNHEY and CDR2 is SMNVEV in the germline V gene (reference sequence). CDR3 coding DNA: TGTGCCAGCAGAGACCTCCGGGACAGGGATGGCTCCTACGAGCAGTACTTC. It is translated as CASRDLRDRDGSYEQYF.

The chain combines TRBV3-1 (or the pseudogene TRBV3-2) with TRBJ2-3, with TRBD1 matching 7 bases. Germline trimming cut 8 bases from V and 2 bases from J; bases unmatched to any gene: 10. The CDR3 loop spans 15 amino acids. Per the germline V gene, CDR1 is LGHDT and CDR2 is YNNKEL (reference sequence). The CDR3 is CASCSAQGLTDTQYF. CDR3 DNA: TGTGCCAGCTGTTCGGCACAGGGGCTCACAGATACGCAGTATTTT.

This chain links TRBV3-1 (or the pseudogene TRBV3-2) with TRBJ1-1; weak D call: TRBD1 (6 bases). The CDR3 has 14 amino acids. Germline CDR1 and CDR2: LGHDT and YNNKEL (reference sequence). With 5 bases removed from V and 1 base from J, the gap between germline ends came to 11 bases. The CDR3 here is CASSWGGANTEAFF. The CDR3 nucleotides read TGTGCCAGCAGCTGGGGGGGGGCGAACACTGAAGCTTTCTTT.

The V gene is TRBV5-1, the J gene TRBJ2-7, with D possibly TRBD2 on 6 matching bases. Germline V gene lookup returns CDR1 SGHRS and CDR2 YFSETQ. The CDR3 extends over 14 amino acids. V shed 4 bases and J shed 3 bases, with 14 bases lying between them. The CDR3 region has the DNA TGCGCCAGCAGCCGGGGGTCTGTCGGCTACGAGCAGTACTTC. Amino acid sequence: CASSRGSVGYEQYF.

V and J are TRBV11-2 and TRBJ2-3; D is unclear. V was clipped by 3 bases and J by 2 bases, with 15 bases between them. The CDR3 loop spans 16 amino acids. The germline V gene encodes CDR1 SGHAT and CDR2 FQNNGV. The CDR3 sequence is CASSFFPDTSTDTQYF. The CDR3 DNA sequence: TGTGCCAGCAGCTTCTTTCCCGATACTTCCACAGATACGCAGTATTTT.

The V and J genes are TRBV11-1 and TRBJ2-1; 10 nucleotides align to TRBD2. The length of the CDR3 is 16 residues. The germline CDR1 and CDR2 sequences are SGHAT and FQDESV (reference sequence). Trimming at V came to 4 bases and at J to 9 bases, leaving 12 bases not matched to a gene. CDR3 amino acids: CASSSPSGSLFGEQFF. The CDR3 bases are TGTGCCAGCAGCTCGCCTAGCGGGAGTCTATTTGGTGAGCAGTTCTTC.

In this sample, this clone turned up once. The chain joins TRBV7-2 to TRBJ2-1, with TRBD2 as a possible D gene (5 bases). From germline, CDR1 is SGHTA and CDR2 FQGNSA. This CDR3 is 13 amino acids long. Deletions cut 4 bases from V and 9 bases from J, with 13 bases between. The CDR3 protein is CASSSVVAGEQFF. Written as DNA, the CDR3 is TGTGCCAGCAGCTCTGTGGTCGCGGGTGAGCAGTTCTTC.

This clone turned up a few times. The junction departs from the called germline gene at one end, perhaps through a read error. The V call is TRBV7-7, the J call TRBJ1-2; 8 bases line up with TRBD1. This CDR3 comprises 14 residues. CDR1 and CDR2 from the germline V gene are SSHAT and FNYEAQ (reference sequence). In nucleotides, the CDR3 is TGTGCTAGCAGCACCAGGGGGCGACGGTATGGCTACACCTTC. Translation: CASSTRGRRYGYTF. Supplemented by reference TRBV7-7 and TRBJ1-2, the full variable domain reads GAGVSQSPRYKVTKRGQDVTLRCDPISSHATLYWYQQALGQGPEFLTYFNYEAQPDKSGLPSDRFSAERPEGSISTLTIQRTEQRDSAMYRCASSTRGRRYGYTFGSGTRLTVV.

This rearrangement joins TRBV9 to TRBJ1-6; D ambiguous. The CDR3 sequence is 17 residues long. V was pared by 4 bases and J by 1 base, with 15 bases between. The germline V gene has CDR1 SGDLS and CDR2 YYNGEE. The CDR3 region has the DNA TGTGCCAGCAGCCCCCAAAGGAGTGTTTCCTATAATTCACCCCTCCACTTT. Its protein is CASSPQRSVSYNSPLHF. Looking up the rest from reference TRBV9 and TRBJ1-6 gives the full variable domain: DSGVTQTPKHLITATGQRVTLRCSPRSGDLSVYWYQQSLDQGLQFLIQYYNGEERAKGNILERFSAQQFPDLHSELNLSSLELGDSALYFCASSPQRSVSYNSPLHFGNGTRLTVT.

The gene calls are TRBV11-3 and TRBJ2-1, with a tentative D call TRBD1 (5 bases). CDR3 size: 13 residues. Germline CDR1 SGHNT, CDR2 YENEEA. V dropped 0 bases and J dropped 5 bases, with 5 bases sitting between them. CDR3 nucleotides: TGTGCCAGCAGCTTAGACAGGGACAATGAGCAGTTCTTC. Translating gives CASSLDRDNEQFF.

V gene TRBV2 combines with J gene TRBJ2-2; the D gene is possibly TRBD2 (5 bases). The germline CDR1 and CDR2 sequences are SNHLY and FYNNEI. The CDR3 length is 13 residues. V was cut by 11 bases and J by 8 bases, with 18 bases left in between. The CDR3 bases are TGTGCCGGAGCGGCGAATGAAGGGGGGGAGCTGTTTTTT. Amino acid sequence: CAGAANEGGELFF.

This clone was observed a few times. The chain couples TRBV2 to TRBJ1-5, with D unclear. Looked up from germline, CDR1 is SNHLY and CDR2 is FYNNEI. The ends were cut back, 7 bases at V and 2 bases at J, with 15 bases in the middle. CDR3 length: 15 amino acids. CDR3 sequence reads: CASNMELRGNQPQHF. Here the CDR3 DNA reads TGTGCCAGCAATATGGAACTCCGGGGCAATCAGCCCCAGCATTTT.

The genes are TRBV6-5 and TRBJ1-3, with 7 bases that match TRBD1. The CDR3 has 13 amino acids. The germline V gene encodes CDR1 MNHEY and CDR2 SVGAGI. V lost 11 bases, J lost 4 bases, and 8 bases stayed unmatched. Here the CDR3 reads CAVDRAAGNTIYF. As DNA, the CDR3 is TGTGCCGTAGACAGGGCGGCGGGAAACACCATATATTTT.